This T cell receptor (beta chain) was recorded in a study of PD-1 blockade in mismatch repair-deficient tumors. The method was immunoSEQ multiplex PCR; TCRdb's version includes in-frame clones alone and lacks a portion of them. In the table there are roughly 84,000 clones, approximately 84% of which are singletons. The germline gives CDR1 LNHDA, CDR2 SQIVND (reference sequence). The length of the CDR3 is 15 residues. Trimming cost V 7 bases and J 3 bases, with 19 bases left between them. The receptor was isolated from an adult with mismatch repair-deficient cancer. The rearrangement links TRBV19 to TRBJ2-7; the D gene is possibly TRBD1 (5 bases). This specimen consisted of peripheral blood, obtained 12 weeks after starting pembrolizumab. CDR3 nucleotides: TGTGCCAGTAAGCAAATAGGGGATACCAACTACGAGCAGTACTTC. This translates into CASKQIGDTNYEQYF.